Listed here are 21 T cell receptor beta chains from one sample, sequenced in a study of blood T cell repertoires in COVID-19 (TCRdb year 2020). The library came from the immunoSEQ multiplex PCR assay. TCRdb holds this immuneACCESS table with in-frame rearrangements only. Some clones are missing; in checked studies, unresolved V genes explain under half, and the rest has no known cause. The sample includes some 200,000 clones, with about 89% observed a single time. The biggest ten clones account for around 2.7% of the sample. The sample consisted of peripheral blood. The receptors derive from a man in his forties or fifties with active or convalescent COVID-19.

V and J are TRBV4-3 and TRBJ1-2, with TRBD1 as a possible D gene (6 bases). Germline V gives CDR1 LGHNA, CDR2 YSLEER. V lost 0 bases to trimming and J lost 4 bases, with 15 bases between them. This CDR3 spans 16 amino acids. CDR3 sequence reads: CASSQDRAGGRYGYTF. CDR3 nucleotide sequence: TGCGCCAGCAGCCAAGATCGGGCGGGGGGCCGCTATGGCTACACCTTC.

The CDR3 coding sequence is TGTGCCAGCAGTTACTCGGGACAGGTGAACACTGAAGCTTTCTTT. The encoded protein is CASSYSGQVNTEAFF. The V and J genes are TRBV6-5 and TRBJ1-1, with 8 bases that match TRBD1. With V trimmed by 0 bases and J by 0 bases, 0 bases remained unmatched. This CDR3 is built from 15 residues. Germline assignment: CDR1 MNHEY and CDR2 SVGAGI.

CDR3: CASSTAPGLSNTQYF. CDR3 in DNA: TGTGCCAGCAGCACAGCCCCCGGACTGAGCAATACGCAGTATTTT. The V call is TRBV11-2, the J call TRBJ2-3, with D possibly TRBD2 on 5 matching bases. CDR1 SGHAT and CDR2 FQNNGV come from the germline V gene. Trimming shortened V by 5 bases and J by 7 bases, and 19 bases separated the two germline ends. The CDR3 runs to 15 residues. Drawing the rest from reference TRBV11-2 and TRBJ2-3, the complete variable domain is EAGVAQSPRYKIIEKRQSVAFWCNPISGHATLYWYQQILGQGPKLLIQFQNNGVVDDSQLPKDRFSAERLKGVDSTLKIQPAKLEDSAVYLCASSTAPGLSNTQYFGPGTRLTVL.

This clone occurred a few times. This chain connects TRBV7-2 to TRBJ2-5; the match to TRBD2 covers 12 bases. Germline V gene sequence: CDR1 SGHTA, CDR2 FQGNSA. The CDR3 spans 15 residues. The V and J ends lost 3 bases and 1 base, in that order; junction bases with no gene match: 0. This chain's CDR3 is CASSLTSGGQETQYF. The CDR3 DNA sequence: TGTGCCAGCAGCTTGACTAGCGGGGGCCAAGAGACCCAGTACTTC.

The CDR3 spells CASSIGNSYGYTF. In nucleotides, the CDR3 is TGTGCCAGTAGTATAGGTAACAGCTATGGCTACACCTTC. The chain recombines TRBV19 with TRBJ1-2; D is unclear. Germline V gives CDR1 LNHDA, CDR2 SQIVND (reference sequence). V was cut by 1 base and J by 4 bases, with 7 bases left in between. The CDR3 has 13 residues.

The chain employs TRBV9 and TRBJ2-7; tentative D call: TRBD2 (6 bases). V was shortened by 4 bases and J by 6 bases, with 17 bases between the two germline ends. The germline gives CDR1 SGDLS, CDR2 YYNGEE. The CDR3 sequence is 14 residues long. CDR3 protein: CASSPRAGRGEQYF. As DNA, the CDR3 is TGTGCCAGCAGCCCTCGGGCAGGGCGGGGCGAGCAGTACTTC.

The chain links TRBV28 to TRBJ1-1, with D tentatively TRBD1 (5 bases). V was clipped by 3 bases and J by 1 base, with 12 bases between them. Germline CDR1 reads MDHEN; CDR2 reads SYDVKM. The length of the CDR3 is 15 residues. CDR3 protein: CASSLVPRANTEAFF. The CDR3 DNA is TGTGCCAGCAGTTTGGTCCCCAGGGCGAACACTGAAGCTTTCTTT. The full variable domain, its missing parts supplied by reference TRBV28 and TRBJ1-1, is DVKVTQSSRYLVKRTGEKVFLECVQDMDHENMFWYRQDPGLGLRLIYFSYDVKMKEKGDIPEGYSVSREKKERFSLILESASTNQTSMYLCASSLVPRANTEAFFGQGTRLTVV.

The V gene is TRBV9, the J gene TRBJ2-5; the match to TRBD2 covers 10 bases. The ends lost 4 bases at V and 9 bases at J; junction bases unmatched: 9. The germline gives CDR1 SGDLS, CDR2 YYNGEE. The CDR3 is made up of 14 amino acids. In DNA, the CDR3 is TGTGCCAGCAGCCCGTGGACTAGCGGCTCGGCCCAGTACTTC. Residues: CASSPWTSGSAQYF.

The rearrangement joins TRBV9 to TRBJ1-5, with 9 bases aligning to TRBD1. V was clipped by 2 bases and J by 4 bases; unmatched bases: 4. From germline, CDR1 is SGDLS and CDR2 YYNGEE. The CDR3 runs 15 residues. The CDR3 DNA is TGTGCCAGCAGCGTCGGACAGGGGACAAATCAGCCCCAGCATTTT. Translating it yields CASSVGQGTNQPQHF.

The rearrangement uses TRBV5-1 and TRBJ1-2; the match to TRBD1 covers 10 bases. The CDR3 is 15 amino acids. The germline CDR1 and CDR2 sequences are SGHRS and YFSETQ. Losses at the gene ends were 7 bases for V and 3 bases for J; bases not matched to a gene: 9. CDR3 sequence reads: CASRIRDRGDYGYTF. The DNA for the CDR3 is TGCGCCAGCCGCATCAGGGACAGGGGTGACTATGGCTACACCTTC. Filled out from reference TRBV5-1 and TRBJ1-2, the complete variable domain reads KAGVTQTPRYLIKTRGQQVTLSCSPISGHRSVSWYQQTPGQGLQFLFEYFSETQRNKGNFPGRFSGRQFSNSRSEMNVSTLELGDSALYLCASRIRDRGDYGYTFGSGTRLTVV.

V usage is TRBV2 and J usage is TRBJ2-7; 8 bases align to TRBD1. V shed 5 bases and J 2 bases; nucleotides not matched to a gene: 5. The germline CDR1 and CDR2 sequences are SNHLY and FYNNEI. The CDR3 runs to 14 residues. CDR3 nucleotides: TGTGCCAGCAGTCCCGGGACAGGACCCTACGAGCAGTACTTC. Its translation: CASSPGTGPYEQYF.

The chain recombines TRBV6-1 with TRBJ1-5; the match to TRBD1 covers 7 bases. The germline V gene has CDR1 MNHNS and CDR2 SASEGT. This CDR3 region has 17 residues. The ends lost 0 bases at V and 3 bases at J; junction bases unmatched: 8. CDR3 nucleotide sequence: TGTGCCAGCAGTGAAGCGCGGACAGGACGGACCAATCAGCCCCAGCATTTT. Protein sequence: CASSEARTGRTNQPQHF.

V is TRBV5-4 and J is TRBJ1-2; D remains ambiguous. The V end was cut by 1 base, the J end by 4 bases, with 20 bases between. CDR1 and CDR2 from the germline V gene are SGHNT and YYREEE (reference sequence). This CDR3 comprises 17 residues. CDR3 sequence: CASSLPGGVLEGYGYTF. In DNA, the CDR3 is TGTGCCAGCAGCTTGCCCGGCGGGGTTCTTGAGGGCTATGGCTACACCTTC.

Comment on this clone: At one end, the junction sequence differs from germline, possibly due to a read error. The same CDR3 can be traced to other DNA sequences in this sample. J is TRBJ1-2 and V is TRBV27; TRBD1 aligns across 8 bases. Germline V CDR1 and CDR2: MNHEY, SMNVEV (reference sequence). The length of the CDR3 is 14 residues. DNA for the CDR3: TGTGCCAGCAGCCGGACAGGGACCGCCTATGGCTATACCTTC. Protein sequence: CASSRTGTAYGYTF.

This clone has only a few counts. The V call is TRBV29-1, the J call TRBJ1-1; no definite D call. Trimming removed 1 base at V and 7 bases at J, with 10 bases between. The CDR3 totals 12 residues. Germline V lookup: CDR1 SQVTM, CDR2 ANQGSEA. The CDR3 spells CSVEVSTLEAFF. The CDR3 DNA reads as TGCAGCGTTGAAGTCTCCACTCTTGAAGCTTTCTTT.

This clone was recorded a few times. V and J are TRBV21-1 and TRBJ1-5; the DNA was not used to check the table's D call, TRBD1. TRBV21-1 constitutes a pseudogene. The CDR3 length is 15 residues. The CDR3 spells CASSRATTRHQPQHF. DNA for the CDR3: TGTGCCAGCAGCAGGGCGACAACCAGACATCAGCCCCAGCATTTT.

Here the CDR3 DNA reads TGTGCCAGCAGTTCCTCCTTGCGGGGGTTCCAAGAGACCCAGTACTTC. This codes for CASSSSLRGFQETQYF. The chain carries TRBV6-5 and TRBJ2-5, with 7 bases aligning to TRBD2. The CDR3 length is 16 residues. Trimming cost V 4 bases and J 1 base; bases outside gene matches: 9. The germline CDR1 and CDR2 sequences are MNHEY and SVGAGI.

The V gene is TRBV5-4, the J gene TRBJ1-1; perhaps TRBD1 as D (6 bases). Germline assignment: CDR1 SGHNT and CDR2 YYREEE (reference sequence). This CDR3 is 15 amino acids long. V dropped 0 bases and J dropped 4 bases, with 13 bases sitting between them. The CDR3 sequence is CASSLAQQGATEAFF. The DNA of the CDR3 is TGTGCCAGCAGCTTGGCCCAACAGGGAGCCACTGAAGCTTTCTTT.

The chain uses TRBV11-2 and TRBJ1-2; no definite D call. CDR3 length equals 13 residues. Trimming took off 5 bases at V and 4 bases at J, with 11 bases between the two ends. Germline V gene sequence: CDR1 SGHAT, CDR2 FQNNGV. The CDR3 nucleotides are TGTGCCAGCAGCCCAAACAGCCTCTATGGCTACACCTTC. Protein sequence: CASSPNSLYGYTF.

This clone turned up a few times. The V and J genes are TRBV4-1 and TRBJ1-1; TRBD1 might be the D (6 bases). V lost 0 bases to trimming and J lost 1 base, with 9 bases between them. The CDR3 runs 15 residues. CDR1 and CDR2 from the germline V gene are MGHRA and YSYEKL. The CDR3: CASSQEGHGNTEAFF. The CDR3 DNA sequence: TGCGCCAGCAGCCAAGAGGGACACGGGAACACTGAAGCTTTCTTT.

This rearrangement joins TRBV7-3 to TRBJ2-3; a possible D gene is TRBD1 (6 bases). CDR3 length equals 15 residues. CDR1 and CDR2 (germline): SGHTA, FQGTGA. Between the trimmed V and J ends, which lost 5 bases and 2 bases, there was a span of 14 bases. This chain's CDR3 is CASSRGTSHTDTQYF. CDR3 coding DNA: TGTGCCAGCAGCCGAGGGACATCGCACACAGATACGCAGTATTTT.